This T cell receptor (beta chain) was recovered during a study of T cell responses to AZD1222 COVID-19 vaccine. About the research overall: Pooled together were second doses at about 4 or about 12 weeks.

Measured with immunoSEQ multiplex PCR; TCRdb has only the in-frame clones, and not every one. The sample holds 150,000 to 180,000 clones; roughly nine tenths are singletons and the top ten take under 20%. As for this clone: Its antigen is not identified.

Overall study findings and caveats: Donors were mostly white British, more females; clonal diversity possibly underestimated. Spike-specific TCRs gained breadth and depth after people received two AZD1222 doses.

Trimming took 6 bases from V and 4 from J, leaving 15 bases between them. This CDR3 is built from 15 residues. Germline V gene lookup returns CDR1 WNHNN and CDR2 SYGVQD (reference sequence). The sample here was peripheral blood, taken on day 0 of AZD1222 vaccination. The genes are TRBV10-1 and TRBJ2-2; possible D gene TRBD1, 5 bases. This clonotype was obtained from an adult in good health. CDR3 nucleotides: TGCGCCAGCAGCCGAACGACAGATACCACCGGGGAGCTGTTTTTT. This translates into CASSRTTDTTGELFF.